The clone carrying this TCR beta chain appeared a few times. Its target is not known. Healthy individuals of Caucasian origin from Russia, aged 6 to 90, served as donors. In each sample, at least 6.5 million PBMCs were isolated. PCR was performed a second time for about 7 to 12 cycles using a sample-barcoded 5' primer and a J-beta primer mix. TCRdb fed the 5' RACE reads into MiXCR, producing one record per CDR3 protein. The table includes approximately 350,000 distinct CDR3 sequences, 52% detected once. The data stem from a study of blood T cells in healthy people across ages. Notes on the study in general: Diversity figures derived from one million T cells were judged to underestimate the true value. Greater diversity and more naive CD4+ cells were seen in long-lived donors than in aged donors.

The CDR3 is 16 residues long. V was pared by 5 bases and J by 6 bases, with 10 bases of the junction left unmatched. Germline-derived CDR1 and CDR2 are SGHTA and FQGNSA. The sequence came from a man in his 60s in good health. The chain has TRBV7-2 and TRBJ2-3, with 11 bases matching TRBD2. Sequenced sample: blood. The CDR3 here is CASSAGLAGGWDTQYF. CDR3 DNA: TGTGCCAGCAGCGCCGGACTAGCGGGCGGTTGGGATACGCAGTATTTT.